This entry is about one T cell receptor (beta chain). Per germline, CDR1 SGHAT and CDR2 FQDESV (reference sequence). The V end was cut by 5 bases, the J end by 7 bases, with 14 bases between. There are 13 residues in the CDR3. Libraries were prepared by immunoSEQ multiplex PCR; TCRdb keeps only in-frame clonotypes and omits some of them. The sample contains roughly 24,000 clones, roughly 89% of which appear only once. This specimen comes from a study of T cell changes during pregnancy in multiple sclerosis. Sample: CD8+ T cells from peripheral blood mononuclear cells, taken in the first trimester of pregnancy. The chain recombines TRBV11-1 with TRBJ1-1; perhaps TRBD1 as D (6 bases). This clonotype originated in a female donor in good health, enrolled as a control in a pregnancy study. CDR3 DNA sequence: TGTGCCAGCAGCCGAGCAGGGGCGGGTGAAGCTTTCTTT. Protein: CASSRAGAGEAFF.